A single sample is the source of the 30 T cell receptor beta chains below, sequenced in a study of esophageal squamous cell carcinoma under preoperative chemotherapy. Indicated time point: after preoperative PTX-NDP chemotherapy. TCRdb recomputed calls from the PCR reads with MiXCR, one row per CDR3 protein. Of around 34,000 distinct CDR3 sequences listed, 52% are singletons. The biological material was taken from a patient given preoperative chemotherapy. Receptors were obtained from a human donor with esophageal squamous cell carcinoma. The donor label of this sample is uncertain.

This clonotype was counted at least ten times. The chain has TRBV7-2 and TRBJ2-7; possible D gene TRBD2, 5 bases. V lost 1 base and J lost 3, with 19 bases in between. The CDR3 extends over 17 amino acids. Germline CDR1 and CDR2: SGHTA and FQGNSA. The CDR3 DNA reads TGTGCCAGCAGCTTAGTCGCGGGCACACCCGATTTCTACGAGCAGTACTTC. Encoded protein: CASSLVAGTPDFYEQYF.

Details on this clonotype: A junction end diverges from the germline sequence, so it may reflect a read error. This sequence joins TRBV7-6 and TRBJ2-3, with 9 nucleotides matching TRBD2. The length of the CDR3 is 16 residues. Per the germline V gene, CDR1 is SGHVS and CDR2 is FNYEAQ. CDR3 sequence (DNA): TGTGCCAGCAGCTTTTCTGGCGGGGGGGTCCCAGAGACGCAGTATTTT. Translated, it gives CASSFSGGGVPETQYF. The full variable domain, its missing parts supplied by reference TRBV7-6 and TRBJ2-3, is GAGVSQSPRYKVTKRGQDVALRCDPISGHVSLYWYRQALGQGPEFLTYFNYEAQQDKSGLPNDRFSAERPEGSISTLTIQRTEQRDSAMYRCASSFSGGGVPETQYFGPGTRLTVL.

Judged by abundance, this clonotype is medium-sized. The chain joins TRBV7-2 to TRBJ2-5; no definite D call. Trimming took off 5 bases at V and 2 bases at J, with 12 bases between the two ends. Germline V gene lookup returns CDR1 SGHTA and CDR2 FQGNSA. The CDR3 has 14 residues. CDR3 region: CASSQTVIQETQYF. The CDR3 DNA reads as TGTGCCAGCAGCCAAACAGTTATTCAAGAGACCCAGTACTTC.

The chain employs TRBV11-3 and TRBJ2-5; 7 bases are a match to TRBD2. The tail of the sequence fits TRBJ2-7 better, so the J call may be wrong. The CDR3 sequence is 16 residues long. Germline-derived CDR1 and CDR2 are SGHNT and YENEEA. The CDR3 DNA reads as TGTGCCAGCAGCTTAGAGGGGAGGGGCTTATCCTACGAGCAGTACTTC. Amino acid sequence: CASSLEGRGLSYEQYF.

This clonotype was counted at least ten times. The DNA for the CDR3 is TGTGCCAGCAGCTTGGGGCCGGGACAGATTAAAAACATTCAGTACTTC. It codes for CASSLGPGQIKNIQYF. The chain combines TRBV7-2 with TRBJ2-4, with 7 bases that match TRBD1. The CDR3 is made up of 16 amino acids. V shed 3 bases and J 4 bases; nucleotides not matched to a gene: 9. Germline loops: CDR1 SGHTA, CDR2 FQGNSA.

This clonotype was observed at least ten times. CDR3 residues: CASSLSGTVIGTQYF. In nucleotides, the CDR3 is TGTGCCAGCAGTCTTTCCGGGACAGTAATTGGGACCCAGTACTTC. This rearrangement joins TRBV7-2 to TRBJ2-5, with TRBD1 matching 7 bases. V lost 6 bases and J lost 7; bases outside the gene matches: 14. The CDR3 has 15 residues. CDR1 SGHTA and CDR2 FQGNSA come from the germline V gene.

The V gene is TRBV12-3 or TRBV12-4, the J gene TRBJ2-5; 9 bases are a match to TRBD2. TRBJ2-7 explains the end of the DNA better; the J call may be wrong. The CDR3 covers 17 residues. The CDR3 DNA sequence: TGTGCCAGCAGTTTAGCGCTAGCGGGAACCCAGGCCTACGAGCAGTACTTC. Translation: CASSLALAGTQAYEQYF.

The genes are TRBV11-3 and TRBJ2-3; D is perhaps TRBD2 (5 bases). The DNA end is more similar to TRBJ2-7, so the J call may be wrong. The CDR3 is 17 residues long. In germline, CDR1 is SGHNT, CDR2 YENEEA. Written as DNA, the CDR3 is TGTGCCAGCAGCTTCGAAGCCGGGATAGGAGCCGAAGATACGCAGTACTTC. It is translated as CASSFEAGIGAEDTQYF.

This clonotype has more than one count but fewer than ten. The chain carries TRBV24-1 and TRBJ2-3, with D perhaps being TRBD1 or TRBD2 (6 bases each). Trimming removed 9 bases at V and 0 bases at J, with 15 bases between. This CDR3 is built from 15 residues. CDR1 is KGHDR, CDR2 SFDVKD, per germline. CDR3 in DNA: TGTGCCACCCGAGAGTCGGGGGCGAGCACAGATACGCAGTATTTT. Its protein is CATRESGASTDTQYF.

Of note for this clonotype: Relative to the germline gene, one junction end is altered; a read error may explain this. The V call is TRBV12-3 or TRBV12-4, the J call TRBJ2-3; D may match TRBD1 or TRBD2 (6 bases each). This CDR3 spans 14 amino acids. The CDR3 DNA follows: TGTGCCGGCACGGTCGTGGGGGGCACAGATACTCAGTATTTT. This encodes CAGTVVGGTDTQYF.

This clonotype was seen many times. One base away lies a much larger clone, so this may be a sequencing read error. The V call is TRBV11-3, the J call TRBJ2-5; 7 bases are a match to TRBD2. Germline lookup yields CDR1 SGHNT and CDR2 YENEEA. Trimming took 4 bases from V and 11 from J; bases not matched to a gene: 10. This CDR3 is built from 13 residues. CDR3 in DNA: TGTGCCAGCAGCTCAGCAGCGGGGTGGGAGCAGTACTTC. It encodes CASSSAAGWEQYF.

The chain employs TRBV12-3 or TRBV12-4 and TRBJ1-1, with D unclear. This CDR3 spans 14 amino acids. Deletions cut 5 bases from V and 5 bases from J, with 15 bases between. CDR3 region: CASSRRSFGTEAFF. The CDR3 DNA sequence: TGTGCCAGCAGTCGGCGGAGTTTTGGGACTGAAGCTTTCTTT.

This clonotype was observed many times. This may arise from a read error, as a much more abundant clone is one base away. CDR3 region: CASSPDRGSEQFF. For the CDR3, the DNA is TGTGCTAGCAGCCCCGACAGGGGAAGCGAGCAGTTCTTC. The V and J genes are TRBV7-7 and TRBJ2-1, with TRBD1 matching over 8 bases. CDR3 length: 13 amino acids. Germline CDR1 is SSHAT and CDR2 is FNYEAQ (reference sequence).

Worth noting for this clonotype: One end of the junction varies from germline; a read error may be responsible. J is TRBJ2-5 and V is TRBV7-8; 8 bases agree with TRBD1. This CDR3 has 17 residues. CDR1 and CDR2 from the germline V gene are SGHVS and FQNEAQ. This chain's CDR3 is CASSVGPGGRDKDTQYF. The DNA of the CDR3 is TGTGCCAGCAGCGTGGGGCCAGGGGGCCGTGACAAAGACACCCAGTACTTC.

A remark on this clonotype: This may arise from a read error, as a much more abundant clone is one base away. The V call is TRBV6-1, the J call TRBJ2-1; TRBD2 matches 12 bases. Trimming removed 4 bases from V and 10 bases from J; junction bases left unmatched: 8. CDR3 length: 15 residues. CDR1 MNHNS and CDR2 SASEGT come from the germline V gene. CDR3 nucleotides: TGTGCCAGCAGTGTGACTAGCGGGAGCTCCTACGAGCAGTTCTTC. It is translated as CASSVTSGSSYEQFF.

With regard to this clonotype: One end of the junction does not line up with germline, which may come from a read error. V and J are TRBV7-8 and TRBJ2-3; 8 bases match TRBD2. The V gene's germline CDR1 is SGHVS and CDR2 FQNEAQ. CDR3 length: 16 residues. This CDR3 reads CASSNLGRGADDMQYF. The CDR3 coding sequence is TGTGCCAGCAGCAACCTGGGGCGGGGGGCCGATGATATGCAGTATTTC.

J is TRBJ2-2 and V is TRBV7-2, with D uncertain. Germline CDR1 and CDR2: SGHTA and FQGNSA. V was trimmed by 5 bases and J by 6 bases, leaving 22 bases between them. The CDR3 loop spans 17 amino acids. The CDR3 region is CASSLGLRTVKSGELFF. The DNA of the CDR3 is TGTGCCAGCAGCCTGGGCCTCCGGACCGTAAAATCCGGGGAGCTGTTTTTT.

This chain uses TRBV7-8 with TRBJ2-3, with D tentatively TRBD1 (7 bases). TRBJ2-7 explains the end of the DNA better; the J call may be wrong. Looked up from germline, CDR1 is SGHVS and CDR2 is FQNEAQ. This CDR3 comprises 16 residues. Here the CDR3 reads CASGGLGGRARDTQYF. The CDR3 DNA is TGTGCCAGCGGGGGGCTAGGGGGCCGTGCCCGAGATACGCAGTACTTC.

This clonotype was seen more than once but under ten times. This rearrangement joins TRBV5-4 to TRBJ2-3; perhaps TRBD1 as D (6 bases). This CDR3 has 14 residues. The V gene lost 4 bases and the J gene lost 2 bases, with 11 bases spanning the gap. Germline V gives CDR1 SGHNT, CDR2 YYREEE (reference sequence). Written as DNA, the CDR3 is TGTGCCAGCAGCCCGGACAGAAACACAGATACGCAGTATTTT. Translation gives CASSPDRNTDTQYF.

This clonotype was observed many times. The chain links TRBV7-8 to TRBJ2-7; TRBD2 is a possible D gene (6 bases). The CDR3 covers 16 residues. The V and J ends lost 1 base and 4 bases respectively, with 17 bases between them. CDR1 is SGHVS and CDR2 is FQNEAQ in the germline V gene. CDR3 coding DNA: TGTGCCAGCAGCTTAGAGTCGGGAGAAGTTGGGTACGAGCAGTACTTC. Its protein product is CASSLESGEVGYEQYF. Full variable domain (missing parts from reference TRBV7-8 and TRBJ2-7): GAGVSQSPRYKVAKRGQDVALRCDPISGHVSLFWYQQALGQGPEFLTYFQNEAQLDKSGLPSDRFFAERPEGSVSTLKIQRTQQEDSAVYLCASSLESGEVGYEQYFGPGTRLTVT.

This clonotype has ten or more counts. The chain recombines TRBV27 with TRBJ1-4; D might be TRBD1 (6 bases). V was trimmed by 5 bases and J by 7 bases, leaving 17 bases between them. Germline CDR1 and CDR2: MNHEY and SMNVEV (reference sequence). The CDR3 spans 15 residues. The CDR3 DNA reads TGTGCCAGCAGTCCCCGGGATAGGGGGGCTGAAAAACTGTTTTTT. It encodes CASSPRDRGAEKLFF.

V usage is TRBV7-8 and J usage is TRBJ2-4, with D tentatively TRBD1 (5 bases). Trimming shortened V by 5 bases and J by 12 bases, and 26 bases separated the two germline ends. CDR1 and CDR2 from the germline V gene are SGHVS and FQNEAQ. This CDR3 spans 16 amino acids. CDR3 in amino acids: CASSPKVRRAKDTQYF. As DNA, the CDR3 is TGTGCCAGCAGCCCGAAGGTCAGGCGTGCCAAGGACACTCAGTACTTC.

The chain couples TRBV20-1 to TRBJ2-5; perhaps D is TRBD1 or TRBD2 (5 bases each). The CDR3 has 12 residues. Trimming pared 6 bases from V and 7 bases from J, leaving 15 bases between. Germline CDR1 reads DFQATT; CDR2 reads SNEGSKA (reference sequence). The CDR3 reads CSADIAIGTQYF. The CDR3 DNA reads as TGCAGTGCGGACATAGCGATAGGGACCCAGTACTTC.

This chain connects TRBV6-5 to TRBJ1-4, with D possibly matching TRBD1 (5 bases). Germline lookup yields CDR1 MNHEY and CDR2 SVGAGI. V was shortened by 2 bases and J by 5 bases, with 6 bases between the two germline ends. This CDR3 has 13 residues. CDR3 in amino acids: CASSYEGNEKLFF. DNA of the CDR3: TGTGCCAGCAGTTACGAGGGGAATGAAAAACTGTTTTTT.

This chain connects TRBV27 to TRBJ2-3, with TRBD2 matching over 9 bases. Germline values: CDR1 MNHEY, CDR2 SMNVEV (reference sequence). V shed 8 bases, J shed 2 bases, and the junction held 8 bases outside the gene matches. This CDR3 has 15 residues. The CDR3 sequence: CASERAGGPTDTQYF. In DNA, the CDR3 is TGTGCCAGCGAGCGGGCGGGGGGGCCCACAGATACGCAGTATTTT.

The chain carries TRBV11-2 and TRBJ1-6, with a tentative D call TRBD1 (5 bases). The CDR3 consists of 13 residues. Germline V lookup: CDR1 SGHAT, CDR2 FQNNGV. V was pared by 5 bases and J by 19 bases, with 21 bases between. CDR3 sequence reads: CASSLGTWNEQHF. For the CDR3, the DNA is TGTGCCAGCAGCCTTGGGACGTGGAACGAGCAGCACTTT.

Notes on this clonotype: This CDR3 is missing its conserved last phenylalanine or tryptophan, likely due to a read error. The DNA is omitted, as the CDR3 cannot be located on it reliably, and the CDR3 follows TCRdb's listing. The chain links TRBV7-9 to TRBJ2-5; the table assigns TRBD1, which was not confirmed against the DNA. The CDR3 is 16 amino acids in total, end residues counted. Germline CDR1 is SEHNR and CDR2 is FQNEAQ (reference sequence). This CDR3 is CASSSRPGTGQETRHL.

This clonotype was picked up many times. This chain connects TRBV12-3 or TRBV12-4 to TRBJ2-1, with 8 bases identical to TRBD1. The V and J ends lost 6 bases and 10 bases, in that order; junction bases with no gene match: 8. The CDR3 loop spans 13 amino acids. CDR3 sequence reads: CASRRTGNYEQFF. In DNA form, the CDR3 reads TGTGCCAGCAGGCGGACAGGGAACTACGAGCAGTTCTTC.

Note on this clonotype: Relative to the germline gene, one junction end is altered; a read error may explain this. The chain links TRBV7-7 to TRBJ2-7; D gene unclear. With the DNA end fitting TRBJ2-5 better, the J assignment may be wrong. This CDR3 region has 15 residues. CDR1 SSHAT and CDR2 FNYEAQ come from the germline V gene (reference sequence). In DNA, the CDR3 is TGTGCTAGCAGCTCGGATGCTACGCGCGGTGGGACCCAGTACTTC. Its translation is CASSSDATRGGTQYF.

This clonotype was observed a handful of times. The genes are TRBV5-1 and TRBJ2-5, with D perhaps TRBD1 (6 bases). In germline, CDR1 is SGHRS, CDR2 YFSETQ. V gave up 1 base and J gave up 1 base, with 14 bases separating them. The CDR3 runs 16 residues. CDR3 in amino acids: CASSLMPRGGQETQYF. The CDR3 DNA is TGCGCCAGCAGCTTGATGCCAAGAGGGGGCCAAGAGACCCAGTACTTC. Drawing the rest from reference TRBV5-1 and TRBJ2-5, the complete variable domain is KAGVTQTPRYLIKTRGQQVTLSCSPISGHRSVSWYQQTPGQGLQFLFEYFSETQRNKGNFPGRFSGRQFSNSRSEMNVSTLELGDSALYLCASSLMPRGGQETQYFGPGTRLLVL.